This TCR beta chain derives from a study of neurological immune-mediated disorders. Study details: The study included about 35 multiple sclerosis patients, some 30 relapsing-remitting and 3 secondary progressive.

Whole-study findings and limits: HTLV-1-associated myelopathy had the most TCR clonal expansion, whereas multiple sclerosis had the least (lower than in healthy controls). Sharing of CDR3 amino acid sequences among expanded clones across subjects was absent, suggesting private repertoires in all groups.

The sample holds many counts of this clonotype. Antigen: not known. V gave up 2 bases and J gave up 5 bases, with 6 bases separating them. Germline values: CDR1 GTSNPN, CDR2 SVGIG (reference sequence). The CDR3 contains 12 residues. Regarding time point: longitudinal time-point 1 (baseline). The cDNA came from 5'RACE with 10-nucleotide random UMIs. TCRdb processed the 5' RACE reads anew with MiXCR; each CDR3 protein has one entry. The table includes approximately 36,000 distinct CDR3 sequences, under 4% detected once. This TCR derives from a woman aged 60-75 years with multiple sclerosis. The material sequenced was PBMCs. The chain has TRBV30 and TRBJ2-2, with D unresolved. CDR3 coding DNA: TGTGCCTGGAGTCCTATAACCGGGGAGCTGTTTTTT. Its translation: CAWSPITGELFF.